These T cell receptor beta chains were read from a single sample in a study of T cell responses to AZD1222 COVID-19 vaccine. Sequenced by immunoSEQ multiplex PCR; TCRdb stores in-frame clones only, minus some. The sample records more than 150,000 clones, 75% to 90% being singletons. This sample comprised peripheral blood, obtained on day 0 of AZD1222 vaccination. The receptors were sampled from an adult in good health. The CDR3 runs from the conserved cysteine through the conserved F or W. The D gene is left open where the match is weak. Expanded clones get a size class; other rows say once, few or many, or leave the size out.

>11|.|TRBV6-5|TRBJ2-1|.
CASSRGNEQFF
TGTGCCAGCAGTCGGGGTAATGAGCAGTTCTTC
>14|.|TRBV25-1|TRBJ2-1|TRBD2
CASSTSGGPGEQFF
TGTGCCAGCAGCACTAGCGGGGGGCCCGGTGAGCAGTTCTTC
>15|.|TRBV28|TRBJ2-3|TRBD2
CASSSGGAGSDTQYF
TGTGCCAGCTCTAGCGGGGGGGCCGGGTCAGATACGCAGTATTTT
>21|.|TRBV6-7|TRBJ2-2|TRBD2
CAIGTDNRTSDRFANTGELFF
TGTGCCATCGGGACAGACAATCGGACTAGCGACAGGTTCGCGAACACCGGGGAGCTGTTTTTT
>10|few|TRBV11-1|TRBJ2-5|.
CASSGETQYF
TGTGCCAGCAGCGGAGAGACCCAGTACTTC
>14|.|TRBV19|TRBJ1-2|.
CASSMGEGRNGYTF
TGTGCCAGTAGTATGGGTGAAGGCAGAAATGGCTACACCTTC
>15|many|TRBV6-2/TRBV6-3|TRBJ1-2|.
CASSYSRTANYGYTF
TGTGCCAGCAGTTACTCGCGGACAGCCAACTATGGCTACACCTTC
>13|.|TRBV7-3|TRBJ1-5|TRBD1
CASSPDRGQPQHF
TGTGCCAGCAGCCCGGACAGGGGTCAGCCCCAGCATTTT
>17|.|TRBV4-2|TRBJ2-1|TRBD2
CASSQPTGTSGYNEQFF
TGTGCCAGCAGCCAACCCACCGGGACTAGCGGCTACAATGAGCAGTTCTTC
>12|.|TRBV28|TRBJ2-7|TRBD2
CASRGTRYEQYF
TGTGCCAGCCGGGGGACTAGATACGAGCAGTACTTC
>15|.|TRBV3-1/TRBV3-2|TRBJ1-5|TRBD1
CASSHGTGHRRTQHF
TGTGCCAGCAGCCATGGGACAGGCCACAGACGTACCCAGCATTTT
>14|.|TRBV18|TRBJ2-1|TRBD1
CASSPARDSNEQFF
TGTGCCAGCTCACCCGCCCGGGACAGCAATGAGCAGTTCTTC
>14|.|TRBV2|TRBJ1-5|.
CASSRALINQPQHF
TGTGCCAGCAGCCGGGCCCTAATCAATCAGCCCCAGCATTTT
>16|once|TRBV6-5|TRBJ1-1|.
CASSYSGRAMNTEAFF
TGTGCCAGCAGTTACTCGGGACGAGCCATGAACACTGAAGCTTTCTTT
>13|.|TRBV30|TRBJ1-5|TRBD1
CAWSGTGVQPQHF
TGTGCCTGGAGTGGGACAGGGGTGCAGCCCCAGCATTTT
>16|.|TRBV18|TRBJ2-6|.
CASSEDGPSGANVLTF
TGTGCCAGCTCAGAGGACGGACCCTCTGGGGCCAACGTCCTGACTTTC
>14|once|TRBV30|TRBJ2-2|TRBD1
CAWSLRGITGELFF
TGTGCCTGGTCTCTCAGGGGGATAACCGGGGAGCTGTTTTTT
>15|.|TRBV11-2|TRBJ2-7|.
CASSLDRPKYYEQYF
TGTGCCAGCAGCTTAGACAGGCCTAAGTACTACGAGCAGTACTTC
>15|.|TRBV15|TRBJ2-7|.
CATSLRRARGYEQYF
TGTGCCACCAGCCTGAGGAGGGCTAGGGGCTACGAGCAGTACTTC
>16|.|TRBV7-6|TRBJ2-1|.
CASSLATGAGYNEQFF
TGTGCCAGCAGCTTAGCCACGGGGGCGGGCTACAATGAGCAGTTCTTC
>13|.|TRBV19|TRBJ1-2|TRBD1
CASRLDRADGYTF
TGTGCCAGTAGACTGGACAGGGCGGACGGCTACACCTTC
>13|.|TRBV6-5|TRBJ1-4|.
CASIGQAGEKLFF
TGTGCCAGCATTGGTCAGGCGGGTGAAAAACTGTTTTTT
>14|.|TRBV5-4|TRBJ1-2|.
CASSLGQPRYGYTF
TGTGCCAGCAGCTTGGGACAACCCAGATATGGCTACACCTTC
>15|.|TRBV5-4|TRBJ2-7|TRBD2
CASTPGTSGAYEQYF
TGTGCCAGTACCCCCGGGACTAGCGGAGCCTACGAGCAGTACTTC
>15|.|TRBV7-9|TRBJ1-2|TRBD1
CASSPGTGANGGYTF
TGTGCCAGCAGTCCCGGGACAGGGGCAAACGGGGGCTACACCTTC
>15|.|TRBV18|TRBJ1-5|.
CASSSGQVGHQPQHF
TGTGCCAGCTCATCAGGGCAGGTGGGCCATCAGCCCCAGCATTTT
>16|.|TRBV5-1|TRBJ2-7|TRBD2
CASSPGLAGVSYEQYF
TGCGCCAGCAGCCCGGGACTAGCGGGGGTATCCTACGAGCAGTACTTC
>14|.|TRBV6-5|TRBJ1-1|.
CASSYSTMNTEAFF
TGTGCCAGCAGTTACTCCACCATGAACACTGAAGCTTTCTTT
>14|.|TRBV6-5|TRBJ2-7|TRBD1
CASSPPGQGYEQYF
TGTGCCAGCAGTCCACCGGGACAGGGCTACGAGCAGTACTTC
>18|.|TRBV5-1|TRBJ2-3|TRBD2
CASSSIPGTRGAADTQYF
TGCGCCAGCAGCTCGATACCGGGGACTAGAGGGGCGGCGGATACGCAGTATTTT
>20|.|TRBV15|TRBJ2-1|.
CATSRTQPLTVTSSYNEQFF
TGTGCCACCAGCAGAACGCAACCACTGACAGTCACCTCCTCCTACAATGAGCAGTTCTTC